Detailed here is one TCR beta chain. What it binds is unknown. Trimming removed 5 bases from V and 6 bases from J, with 24 bases in between. Germline values: CDR1 SGHVS, CDR2 FNYEAQ. This CDR3 has 17 residues. The source of the sample is a study of T-cell memory formation after mild COVID-19. General observations from the study: Clones that contracted clustered mainly in CM and EM if CD4+ and in EMRA if CD8+. While clones contracting from day 15 to 85 were balanced between CD4 and CD8, later expanders leaned CD4+.

After 5'RACE with constant-segment primers, TCR alpha and TCR beta cDNA libraries carrying sample barcodes and UMIs were obtained. MiXCR, run by TCRdb on the 5' RACE reads, gives a single entry per CDR3 protein. The sample has 300,000 to 400,000 distinct CDR3 sequences; 25% to 30% are singletons. The sequencing sample was made of PBMCs or a T cell subset sorted from them (not recorded which). The clonotype was recovered from an adult woman who had mild COVID-19 (a few samples of this study predate the infection). Cell type and time point are not known. The V gene is TRBV7-6, the J gene TRBJ2-3, with D possibly TRBD2 on 5 matching bases. The CDR3 DNA sequence: TGTGCCAGCAGCCCGGCTGTATCTAGCCCTCTTCCGGATACGCAGTATTTT. Translated: CASSPAVSSPLPDTQYF.